Following are 14 T cell receptor beta chains from one sample sequenced in a study of control samples from healthy donors and cancer patients. This table comes from immunoSEQ multiplex PCR, and its TCRdb copy is limited to in-frame clones, with some not included. In the table there are some 97,000 clones, more than 85% of which are singletons. The sample comprised blood. Receptors were obtained from a woman in her forties or fifties in good health.

The J gene is TRBJ1-2, the V gene TRBV10-2; D perhaps matches TRBD1 (6 bases). CDR1 is WSHSY, CDR2 SAAADI, per germline. This CDR3 comprises 15 residues. V lost 8 bases and J lost 5, with 21 bases in between. The CDR3 loop reads CASGPGGGGCYGYTF. The CDR3 DNA reads as TGCGCCAGCGGCCCCGGGGGGGGCGGTTGTTATGGCTACACCTTC.

Only a few counts were recorded for this clone. This chain uses TRBV7-3 with TRBJ2-3; possible D gene TRBD2, 5 bases. The V end was cut by 5 bases, the J end by 2 bases, with 14 bases between. Germline values: CDR1 SGHTA, CDR2 FQGTGA. The CDR3 covers 15 residues. This chain's CDR3 is CASSPGELPTDTQYF. The CDR3 DNA reads as TGTGCCAGCAGCCCCGGGGAGTTACCCACAGATACGCAGTATTTT. Complete variable domain (other parts from reference TRBV7-3 and TRBJ2-3): GAGVSQTPSNKVTEKGKYVELRCDPISGHTALYWYRQSLGQGPEFLIYFQGTGAADDSGLPNDRFFAVRPEGSVSTLKIQRTERGDSAVYLCASSPGELPTDTQYFGPGTRLTVL.

This chain joins TRBV5-5 and TRBJ1-1; D remains ambiguous. The V and J ends lost 2 bases and 4 bases respectively, with 12 bases between them. CDR1 is SGHKS and CDR2 is YYEKEE in the germline V gene (reference sequence). This CDR3 has 14 residues. CDR3 in amino acids: CASSFRGTLTEAFF. CDR3 DNA: TGTGCCAGCAGCTTCCGGGGAACACTCACTGAAGCTTTCTTT.

The gene calls are TRBV4-3 and TRBJ1-4; 7 positions match TRBD1. The CDR3 sequence is 15 residues long. From germline, CDR1 is LGHNA and CDR2 YSLEER. After removal of 2 bases from V and 2 bases from J, the junction contained 2 bases not matched to a gene. Here the CDR3 reads CASSQNRGTNEKLFF. The CDR3 DNA reads as TGCGCCAGCAGCCAAAACAGGGGCACTAATGAAAAACTGTTTTTT.

The chain has TRBV4-3 and TRBJ2-1; 7 nucleotides align to TRBD2. This CDR3 comprises 16 residues. Germline CDR1 LGHNA, CDR2 YSLEER. V lost 0 bases and J lost 3; bases outside the gene matches: 5. CDR3 residues: CASSQDKGGSYNEQFF. As DNA, the CDR3 is TGCGCCAGCAGCCAAGATAAGGGCGGGAGCTACAATGAGCAGTTCTTC.

This chain links TRBV6-5 with TRBJ2-4, with 7 nucleotides matching TRBD1. The CDR3 runs to 11 residues. Germline CDR1 is MNHEY and CDR2 is SVGAGI. Trimming cost V 11 bases and J 8 bases; bases outside gene matches: 6. Written as DNA, the CDR3 is TGTGCCGTGGACAGGTGGGACATTCAGTACTTC. Its translation is CAVDRWDIQYF.

This sequence joins TRBV19 and TRBJ2-1; D is ambiguous. The germline V and J ends were trimmed by 3 bases and 6 bases, with 9 bases remaining between them. The CDR3 length is 13 residues. The germline CDR1 and CDR2 sequences are LNHDA and SQIVND (reference sequence). CDR3 bases: TGTGCCAGTAGTATCCAGCACCCCAATGAGCAGTTCTTC. Protein sequence: CASSIQHPNEQFF.

The V and J genes are TRBV6-1 and TRBJ1-1; D is perhaps TRBD1 (6 bases). This CDR3 is 16 amino acids long. V dropped 2 bases and J dropped 1 base, with 14 bases sitting between them. Germline V lookup: CDR1 MNHNS, CDR2 SASEGT. As DNA, the CDR3 is TGTGCCAGCAGTGAACAACCAGGGGCCCAGAACACTGAAGCTTTCTTT. Its protein product is CASSEQPGAQNTEAFF.

V and J are TRBV7-9 and TRBJ2-2; D remains ambiguous. Trimming left V 3 bases short and J 3 bases short, with 14 bases between. CDR3 length equals 16 residues. The germline V gene encodes CDR1 SEHNR and CDR2 FQNEAQ (reference sequence). Here the CDR3 DNA reads TGTGCCAGCAGCTTGTCTGCCGGGCTGGACACCGGGGAGCTGTTTTTT. Encoded protein: CASSLSAGLDTGELFF.

The chain is built from TRBV11-2 and TRBJ2-3, with TRBD2 matching 10 bases. Germline values: CDR1 SGHAT, CDR2 FQNNGV. V was pared by 4 bases and J by 8 bases, with 12 bases of the junction left unmatched. The CDR3 covers 16 residues. This CDR3 is CASSSTSGVSSSTQYF. DNA of the CDR3: TGTGCCAGCAGCTCCACTAGCGGGGTTTCCTCAAGTACGCAGTATTTT.

The rearrangement joins TRBV12-5 to TRBJ2-1; possibly TRBD2 for D (5 bases). Trimming removed 3 bases at V and 8 bases at J, with 17 bases between. Germline V lookup: CDR1 LGHNT, CDR2 FRNRAP. This CDR3 has 15 amino acids. This CDR3 reads CASGLNRELVDEQFF. The DNA of the CDR3 is TGTGCTAGTGGTTTAAACCGGGAACTTGTCGATGAGCAGTTCTTC.

A single count supports this clone. This rearrangement joins TRBV18 to TRBJ1-1; the D is unclear. The CDR3 sequence is 13 residues long. Germline V CDR1 and CDR2: KGHSH, LQKENI. V was cut by 3 bases and J by 0 bases, with 5 bases left in between. The CDR3, as DNA: TGTGCCAGCTCACCCACATTGAACACTGAAGCTTTCTTT. The encoded protein is CASSPTLNTEAFF.

V usage is TRBV18 and J usage is TRBJ1-1, with D possibly TRBD1 on 5 matching bases. The V gene's germline CDR1 is KGHSH and CDR2 LQKENI. The V end was cut by 2 bases, the J end by 2 bases, with 6 bases between. The CDR3 length is 13 residues. CDR3 nucleotide sequence: TGTGCCAGCTCACCAGGGGCTAACACTGAAGCTTTCTTT. This codes for CASSPGANTEAFF. The full variable domain, completed using reference TRBV18 and TRBJ1-1, is NAGVMQNPRHLVRRRGQEARLRCSPMKGHSHVYWYRQLPEEGLKFMVYLQKENIIDESGMPKERFSAEFPKEGPSILRIQQVVRGDSAAYFCASSPGANTEAFFGQGTRLTVV.

The J gene is TRBJ2-2, the V gene TRBV5-1; TRBD2 aligns across 11 bases. In germline, CDR1 is SGHRS, CDR2 YFSETQ. The CDR3 runs 16 residues. The J segment lost 6 bases and the V segment lost 4 bases, leaving 8 bases of the junction unmatched. The CDR3 nucleotides are TGCGCCAGCAGCAGTAGCGGGAGGGCCGGCGCCGGGGAGCTGTTTTTT. Translating gives CASSSSGRAGAGELFF.